A selection of T cell receptor beta chains follows, all from one sample in a study of cytomegalovirus exposure and HLA in healthy donors. The repertoire was sequenced with immunoSEQ multiplex PCR; TCRdb's copy has only in-frame clones and lacks some. The sample has over 70,000 clones, 60% to 80% seen once. The sequenced sample consisted of PBMCs. The source of these receptors is a man aged 25-45 years in good health and CMV-seronegative. Both conserved end residues are part of each CDR3. The D gene is left open where the match is weak. The size entry is marked missing in some rows and otherwise reads once, few, many or a size class.

>once|TRBJ2-1|14|.|TRBV5-6
CASSFHGGYNEQFF
TGTGCCAGCAGCTTTCACGGCGGGTACAATGAGCAGTTCTTC
>.|TRBJ2-5|16|TRBD1|TRBV5-1
CASSLAYTGVQETQYF
TGCGCCAGCAGCTTGGCGTATACAGGGGTCCAAGAGACCCAGTACTTC
>.|TRBJ2-1|15|TRBD2|TRBV28
CASSPGTSGSYEQFF
TGTGCCAGCAGTCCTGGGACTAGCGGGAGCTATGAGCAGTTCTTC
>.|TRBJ1-5|16|.|TRBV10-2
CASSESDPGSNQPQHF
TGCGCCAGCAGTGAGTCCGATCCCGGTAGCAATCAGCCCCAGCATTTT
>.|TRBJ1-5|13|TRBD1|TRBV11-2
CASSPDRDQPQHF
TGTGCCAGCAGCCCTGACAGGGACCAGCCCCAGCATTTT
>few|TRBJ2-3|14|TRBD2|TRBV29-1
CSVDRTRVVDTQYF
TGCAGCGTTGACCGGACTAGAGTGGTCGATACGCAGTATTTT
>.|TRBJ1-6|15|TRBD1|TRBV5-1
CASSPAGTGLSPLHF
TGCGCCAGCAGCCCGGCCGGGACAGGGCTCTCACCCCTCCACTTT
>.|TRBJ2-5|14|TRBD1|TRBV7-6
CASSLPGQGRRQYF
TGTGCCAGCAGCCTCCCGGGACAGGGACGACGGCAGTACTTC
>.|TRBJ2-1|16|.|TRBV10-3
CAISESQGGPYNEQFF
TGTGCCATCAGTGAGTCCCAGGGGGGACCTTACAATGAGCAGTTCTTC
>.|TRBJ2-7|15|TRBD1|TRBV6-5
CASSYRDRGIYEQYF
TGTGCCAGCAGTTACCGGGACAGGGGAATCTACGAGCAGTACTTC
>few|TRBJ1-6|13|.|TRBV30
CAWSYAGPSTLHF
TGTGCCTGGAGCTACGCAGGCCCGAGCACCCTCCACTTT
>.|TRBJ2-7|16|.|TRBV4-3
CASSQVWAGPSYEQYF
TGCGCCAGCAGCCAAGTGTGGGCAGGGCCCTCCTACGAGCAGTACTTC
>few|TRBJ2-7|16|TRBD2|TRBV4-2
CASSQDYRAGGMEQYF
TGTGCCAGCAGCCAAGATTATCGAGCGGGGGGAATGGAGCAGTACTTC
>.|TRBJ1-4|15|.|TRBV29-1
CSVGGGGQNNEKLFF
TGCAGCGTTGGGGGTGGCGGACAGAACAATGAAAAACTGTTTTTT
>once|TRBJ2-7|15|TRBD2|TRBV7-2
CASSPSGSRTYEQYF
TGTGCCAGCAGCCCGAGCGGGAGCCGTACCTACGAGCAGTACTTC
>once|TRBJ1-1|12|.|TRBV5-6
CASSLAVSEAFF
TGTGCCAGCAGCTTGGCCGTCAGTGAAGCTTTCTTT
>.|TRBJ2-1|15|.|TRBV7-2
CASSLEGSSYNEQFF
TGTGCCAGCAGCTTAGAAGGGAGCTCCTACAATGAGCAGTTCTTC
>.|TRBJ2-5|15|TRBD2|TRBV19
CASSRGLAGLETQYF
TGTGCCAGTAGTAGGGGACTAGCGGGATTGGAGACCCAGTACTTC
>.|TRBJ2-7|14|.|TRBV7-9
CASSLTSGVYEQYF
TGTGCCAGCAGCTTAACGTCAGGGGTATACGAGCAGTACTTC
>.|TRBJ2-3|16|TRBD2|TRBV7-6
CASSLVAGASTDTQYF
TGTGCCAGCAGCTTAGTAGCGGGGGCCAGCACAGATACGCAGTATTTT
>.|TRBJ1-1|15|.|TRBV5-1
CASSLITGTGTEAFF
TGCGCCAGCAGCTTGATTACAGGGACGGGGACTGAAGCTTTCTTT
>few|TRBJ1-2|14|TRBD1|TRBV5-1
CASSFAGGADGYTF
TGCGCCAGCAGCTTCGCAGGGGGCGCGGATGGCTACACCTTC
>.|TRBJ2-5|14|.|TRBV19
CASSITGGQETQYF
TGTGCCAGTAGTATAACCGGGGGTCAAGAGACCCAGTACTTC
>.|TRBJ1-3|17|TRBD1|TRBV18
CASSPTSWTGPGNTIYF
TGTGCCAGCTCACCTACAAGCTGGACAGGGCCTGGAAACACCATATATTTT
>.|TRBJ1-6|15|.|TRBV15
CATSRGPLPDSPLHF
TGTGCCACCAGCAGAGGCCCTTTACCGGATTCACCCCTCCACTTT
>once|TRBJ2-5|14|TRBD2|TRBV28
CASSLSGGQETQYF
TGTGCCAGCAGTTTGAGCGGGGGTCAAGAGACCCAGTACTTC
>.|TRBJ2-7|16|TRBD2|TRBV6-5
CASSYSGSSGGYEQYF
TGTGCCAGCAGTTACTCGGGGTCTAGCGGGGGCTACGAGCAGTACTTC
>.|TRBJ2-2|14|.|TRBV5-4
CASRWAGNTGELFF
TGTGCCAGCAGATGGGCAGGGAACACCGGGGAGCTGTTTTTT
>.|TRBJ1-1|13|.|TRBV5-4
CASSLFQGTEAFF
TGTGCCAGCAGCTTGTTTCAGGGGACTGAAGCTTTCTTT
>.|TRBJ2-1|14|TRBD1|TRBV25-1
CASGRQGPYNEQFF
TGTGCCAGCGGGAGACAGGGACCCTACAATGAGCAGTTCTTC
>.|TRBJ2-1|15|TRBD2|TRBV6-4
CASSGLAGGIVEQFF
TGTGCCAGCAGTGGACTAGCGGGAGGTATAGTTGAGCAGTTCTTC
>.|TRBJ1-2|14|.|TRBV30
CAWTSKGRDYGYTF
TGTGCCTGGACCTCCAAGGGCAGGGACTATGGCTACACCTTC
>.|TRBJ2-5|11|.|TRBV7-9
CSSSRQETQYF
TGTTCCAGCAGCCGTCAAGAGACCCAGTACTTC
>once|TRBJ1-2|14|.|TRBV10-3
CAISESQGSGGYTF
TGTGCCATCAGTGAGTCCCAGGGGTCCGGTGGCTACACCTTC
>once|TRBJ1-1|14|.|TRBV6-5
CASSYAQGRTEAFF
TGTGCCAGCAGTTACGCGCAGGGGCGCACTGAAGCTTTCTTT
>.|TRBJ1-2|16|TRBD1|TRBV7-9
CSSSLRRGQGFYGYTF
TGTTCCAGCAGCTTGAGGCGGGGACAGGGGTTCTATGGCTACACCTTC
>.|TRBJ2-3|14|TRBD2|TRBV29-1
CSVTVAGSTDTQYF
TGCAGCGTGACGGTAGCGGGAAGCACAGATACGCAGTATTTT
>.|TRBJ2-3|14|.|TRBV6-5
CASASDRSTDTQYF
TGTGCCAGCGCCTCTGACAGGAGCACAGATACGCAGTATTTT
>.|TRBJ2-5|14|TRBD1|TRBV30
CAWSQTGQGKTQYF
TGTGCCTGGAGCCAAACGGGACAGGGAAAGACCCAGTACTTC
>.|TRBJ1-2|12|.|TRBV27
CASSRGNYGYTF
TGTGCCAGCAGCCGGGGAAACTATGGCTACACCTTC
>.|TRBJ1-2|13|TRBD1|TRBV7-8
CASRRDSRYGYTF
TGTGCCAGCAGGCGGGACAGCCGCTATGGCTACACCTTC
>few|TRBJ2-7|16|TRBD2|TRBV28
CASSLSSGRLYYEQYF
TGTGCCAGCAGTTTATCGAGCGGGAGGCTCTACTACGAGCAGTACTTC
>.|TRBJ2-7|13|.|TRBV6-5
CASSYRRADSLYF
TGTGCCAGCAGTTACCGTCGCGCGGACTCCCTCTACTTC
>.|TRBJ2-5|15|TRBD2|TRBV7-6
CASSPERGPQETQYF
TGTGCCAGCAGCCCCGAGCGGGGGCCCCAAGAGACCCAGTACTTC
>.|TRBJ1-4|14|TRBD1|TRBV7-9
CSSSSGQLDEKLFF
TGTTCCAGCAGCTCGGGACAGCTAGATGAAAAACTGTTTTTT
>.|TRBJ2-7|15|TRBD2|TRBV4-1
CASSQGRGGHYEQYF
TGCGCCAGCAGCCAAGGGCGGGGAGGGCACTACGAGCAGTACTTC
>.|TRBJ1-1|14|.|TRBV4-3
CASSYRGANTEAFF
TGCGCCAGCAGCTACCGAGGCGCGAACACTGAAGCTTTCTTT
>.|TRBJ1-6|13|.|TRBV10-2
CASSEDRSSPLHF
TGCGCCAGCAGTGAGGACAGGAGTTCACCCCTCCACTTT
>.|TRBJ2-2|17|TRBD2|TRBV5-1
CASSLFGLAGDSGELFF
TGCGCCAGCAGCTTGTTCGGACTAGCGGGAGACTCCGGGGAGCTGTTTTTT